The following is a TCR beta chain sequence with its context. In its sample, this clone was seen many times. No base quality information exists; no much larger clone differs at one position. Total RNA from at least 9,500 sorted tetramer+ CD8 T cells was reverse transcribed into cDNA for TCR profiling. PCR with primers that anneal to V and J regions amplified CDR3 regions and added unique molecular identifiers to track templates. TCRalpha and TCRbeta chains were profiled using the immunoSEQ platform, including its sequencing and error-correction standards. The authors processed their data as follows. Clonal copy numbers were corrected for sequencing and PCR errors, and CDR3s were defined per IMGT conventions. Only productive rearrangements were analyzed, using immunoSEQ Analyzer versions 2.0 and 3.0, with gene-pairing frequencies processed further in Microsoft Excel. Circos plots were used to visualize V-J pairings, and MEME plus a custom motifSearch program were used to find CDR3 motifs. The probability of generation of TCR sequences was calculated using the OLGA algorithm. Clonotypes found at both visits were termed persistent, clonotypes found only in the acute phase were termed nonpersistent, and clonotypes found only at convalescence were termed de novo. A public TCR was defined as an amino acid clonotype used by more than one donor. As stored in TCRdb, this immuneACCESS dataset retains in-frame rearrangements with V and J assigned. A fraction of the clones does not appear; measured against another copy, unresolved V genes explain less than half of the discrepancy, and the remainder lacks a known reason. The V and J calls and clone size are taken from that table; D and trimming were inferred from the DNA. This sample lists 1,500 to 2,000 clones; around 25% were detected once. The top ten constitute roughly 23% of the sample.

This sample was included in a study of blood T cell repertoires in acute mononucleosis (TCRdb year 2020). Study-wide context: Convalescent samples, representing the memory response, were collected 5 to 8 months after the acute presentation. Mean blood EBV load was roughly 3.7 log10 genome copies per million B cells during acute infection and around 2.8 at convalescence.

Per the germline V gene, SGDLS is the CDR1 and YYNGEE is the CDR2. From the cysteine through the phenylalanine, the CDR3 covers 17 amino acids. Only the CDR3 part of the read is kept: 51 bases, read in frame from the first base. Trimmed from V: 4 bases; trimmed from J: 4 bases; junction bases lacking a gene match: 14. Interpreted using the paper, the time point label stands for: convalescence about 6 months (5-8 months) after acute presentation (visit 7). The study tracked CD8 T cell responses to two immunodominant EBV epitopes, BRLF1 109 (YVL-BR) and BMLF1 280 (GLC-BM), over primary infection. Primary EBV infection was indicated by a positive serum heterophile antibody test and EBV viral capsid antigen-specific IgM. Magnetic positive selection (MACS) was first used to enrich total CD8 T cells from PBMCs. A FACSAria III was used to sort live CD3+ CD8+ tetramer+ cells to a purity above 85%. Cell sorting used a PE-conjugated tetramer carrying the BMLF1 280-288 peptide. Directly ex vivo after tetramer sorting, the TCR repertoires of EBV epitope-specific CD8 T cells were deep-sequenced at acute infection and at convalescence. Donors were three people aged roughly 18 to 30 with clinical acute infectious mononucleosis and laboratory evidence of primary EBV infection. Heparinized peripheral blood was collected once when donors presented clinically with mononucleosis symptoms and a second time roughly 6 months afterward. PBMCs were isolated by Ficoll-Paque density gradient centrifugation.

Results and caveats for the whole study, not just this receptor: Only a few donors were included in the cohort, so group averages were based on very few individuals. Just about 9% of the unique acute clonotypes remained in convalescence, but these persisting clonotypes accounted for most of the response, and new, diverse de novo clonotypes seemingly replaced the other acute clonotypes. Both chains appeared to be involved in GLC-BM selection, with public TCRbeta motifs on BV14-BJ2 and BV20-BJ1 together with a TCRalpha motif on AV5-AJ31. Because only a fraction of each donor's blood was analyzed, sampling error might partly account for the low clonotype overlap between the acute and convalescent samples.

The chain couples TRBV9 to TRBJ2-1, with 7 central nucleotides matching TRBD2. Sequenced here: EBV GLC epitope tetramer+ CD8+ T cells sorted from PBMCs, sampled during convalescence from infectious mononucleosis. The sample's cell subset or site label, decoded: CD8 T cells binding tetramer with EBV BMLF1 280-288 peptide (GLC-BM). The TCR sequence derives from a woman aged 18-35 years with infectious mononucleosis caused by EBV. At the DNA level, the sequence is TGTGCCAGCAGCCCCCCGGACTCCGGACTAGTTTACAATGAGCAGTTCTTC. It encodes CASSPPDSGLVYNEQFF.